A single T cell receptor (beta chain) is shown here with its context. As yet, its antigen is unknown. Amplification used 60 Vbeta primers and 13 Jbeta primers. Method: immunoSEQ multiplex PCR; TCRdb's copy keeps in-frame clones and lacks some. The data contain approximately 170,000 clones, 70% to 75% of them singletons. The CDR3 is 15 amino acids. V lost 5 bases to trimming and J lost 8 bases; unmatched junction nucleotides: 9. Germline loops: CDR1 MGHRA, CDR2 YSYEKL. This record comes from a study of cytomegalovirus exposure and HLA in healthy donors. For the study at large: A previous analysis identified around 120 million unique TCR beta sequences derived from roughly 180 million T cells.

Study results and caveats: Later analysis identified about 17,000 TCR beta sequences associated with HLA alleles, using a false discovery rate threshold of 0.05.

The V call is TRBV4-1, the J call TRBJ2-2; 9 nucleotides align to TRBD1. The sequence derives from a woman in her twenties or thirties in good health and CMV-seropositive. Sequencing was performed on PBMCs. The CDR3 protein is CASSAPGTGSGELFF. The CDR3 DNA sequence: TGCGCCAGCAGCGCCCCCGGGACAGGGTCGGGGGAGCTGTTTTTT.